This is a list of T cell receptor beta chains from one sample in a study of T cell clones after liver transplantation. Using immunoSEQ multiplex PCR, the repertoire was profiled, and TCRdb retains in-frame clones only, with some absent. The data show approximately 68,000 clones, with roughly 80% seen just once and approximately 0.6% held by the top ten. The starting material was CD4+ T cells from blood, obtained before liver transplant. The receptors were sampled from a human donor who received a liver transplant. CDR3s include the opening cysteine and the closing phenylalanine or tryptophan. D genes are given only for firm matches. Only part of the rows carry a size: once, few, many, or a class if the clone is expanded.

d_gene	abundance	v_gene	j_gene	CDR3nt	CDR3aa
-	few	TRBV19	TRBJ2-7	TGTGCCAGTAGTCAACAGGTTCACTCCTACGAGCAGTACTTC	CASSQQVHSYEQYF
-	-	TRBV5-1	TRBJ1-4	TGCGCCAGCAGCGCTACAGGGTTTGCCGGTGAAAAACTGTTTTTT	CASSATGFAGEKLFF
TRBD2	-	TRBV19	TRBJ2-1	TGTGCCAGTAGTAGAGACACTAGCGTCTCCTACAATGAGCAGTTCTTC	CASSRDTSVSYNEQFF
-	-	TRBV5-1	TRBJ2-2	TGCGCCAGCAGCTCGGGACCGAACGGGGGAAACACCGGGGAGCTGTTTTTT	CASSSGPNGGNTGELFF
-	-	TRBV2	TRBJ2-3	TGTGCCAGCAGTGTTAACTCACCGGAGGTTGATACGCAGTATTTT	CASSVNSPEVDTQYF
-	-	TRBV29-1	TRBJ1-5	TGCAGCGTTGGAGACGGTAGCAATCAGCCCCAGCATTTT	CSVGDGSNQPQHF
-	-	TRBV29-1	TRBJ2-7	TGCAGCGTTGGTCACGACCCCTACGAGCAGTACTTC	CSVGHDPYEQYF
-	-	TRBV5-1	TRBJ2-3	TGCGCCAGCAGCTTGCCCAGTGGATCTAGCACAGATACGCAGTATTTT	CASSLPSGSSTDTQYF
-	once	TRBV2	TRBJ2-1	TGTGCCAGCATCTTTACCGGGAGCAATGAGCAGTTCTTC	CASIFTGSNEQFF
TRBD1	-	TRBV6-5	TRBJ2-7	TGTGCCAGCAGTTACTCGGGGACAGGAGTAAGGGAGCAGTACTTC	CASSYSGTGVREQYF
-	-	TRBV27	TRBJ2-4	TGTGCCAGCAGTTTCCGGAGGGGGGCCAAAAACATTCAGTACTTC	CASSFRRGAKNIQYF
TRBD1	once	TRBV5-1	TRBJ1-2	TGCGCCAGCAACAGGGGCAACGAACCCTATGGCTACACCTTC	CASNRGNEPYGYTF
-	once	TRBV5-1	TRBJ1-3	TGCGCCAGCAGCCCTGGGGGGGTCTCTGGAAACACCATATATTTT	CASSPGGVSGNTIYF
TRBD1	-	TRBV6-6	TRBJ1-2	TGTGCCAGCAGTCGGGACAGGGTGGTAGGCTACACCTTC	CASSRDRVVGYTF
-	-	TRBV28	TRBJ1-5	TGTGCCAGCAGTTTAGGAGGAGCTCTCCAGCCCCAGCATTTT	CASSLGGALQPQHF
-	-	TRBV11-3	TRBJ1-1	TGTGCCAGCAGCTTAGACAGGGCTAACACTGAAGCTTTCTTT	CASSLDRANTEAFF
-	-	TRBV27	TRBJ2-1	TGTGCCAGCAGTTTATACCCTAGCGCATCCTACAATGAGCAGTTCTTC	CASSLYPSASYNEQFF
-	-	TRBV4-1	TRBJ1-4	TGCGCCAGCAGCCTAAGGATACCAAATGAAAAACTGTTTTTT	CASSLRIPNEKLFF
-	once	TRBV5-1	TRBJ2-1	TGCGCCAGCAGCTTGGGGGGGCTAGACAATGAGCAGTTCTTC	CASSLGGLDNEQFF
-	few	TRBV7-6	TRBJ2-2	TGTGCCAGCAGCTTAGCGGTATGGGAAAGCTCCACCGGGGAGCTGTTTTTT	CASSLAVWESSTGELFF
-	-	TRBV6-1	TRBJ1-4	TGTGCCAGCATTCTGACGCCGCGCAGCAATGAAAAACTGTTTTTT	CASILTPRSNEKLFF
TRBD1	-	TRBV7-9	TRBJ1-3	TGTGCCAGCAGCTCCCGATACCTAGGACAGGGGGACGGAAACACCATATATTTT	CASSSRYLGQGDGNTIYF
-	few	TRBV5-4	TRBJ1-5	TGTGCCAGCAGCTTTATGGGACAAACGCAGGCCCAGCATTTT	CASSFMGQTQAQHF
-	-	TRBV10-3	TRBJ2-3	TGTGCCATCAAACCGGCTTCAGATACGCAGTATTTT	CAIKPASDTQYF
-	-	TRBV5-1	TRBJ2-3	TGCGCCAGCAGCTTGAAAAACAGTTTAGATACGCAGTATTTT	CASSLKNSLDTQYF
-	-	TRBV11-1	TRBJ2-3	TGTGCCAGCAGATCTACAGATACGCAGTATTTT	CASRSTDTQYF
TRBD2	medium-sized	TRBV7-2	TRBJ2-2	TGTGCCAGCAGCTTCGGACTAGCGGGCTGGCTTAACACCGGGGAGCTGTTTTTT	CASSFGLAGWLNTGELFF
TRBD2	-	TRBV19	TRBJ2-2	TGTGCCAGTTCAGCTGGACTAGGGAGTACCGGGGAGCTGTTTTTT	CASSAGLGSTGELFF
TRBD1	once	TRBV2	TRBJ2-7	TGTGCCAGCAGTCTACAGGGGGTAAGGTACGAGCAGTACTTC	CASSLQGVRYEQYF
-	-	TRBV6-4	TRBJ1-1	TGTGCCAGCAGTTCCCGCGACGGTAAAGCTTTCTTT	CASSSRDGKAFF
-	few	TRBV9	TRBJ2-2	TGTGCCAGCAGCGGGACGGCGAACACCGGGGAGCTGTTTTTT	CASSGTANTGELFF
-	-	TRBV7-8	TRBJ2-1	TGTGCCAGCAGCTTTCGACTGGGGGAGCAGTTCTTC	CASSFRLGEQFF
TRBD1	-	TRBV2	TRBJ1-1	TGTGCCAGCAGTTCGTACCAGACAGGGGAAACTGAAGCTTTCTTT	CASSSYQTGETEAFF
TRBD1	-	TRBV14	TRBJ2-7	TGTGCCAGCAGCCTGGGACAGATCGGCGAGCAGTACTTC	CASSLGQIGEQYF
TRBD2	-	TRBV4-3	TRBJ2-5	TGCGCCAGCAGCCCGGGTGCGGGAGGAGAGACCCAGTACTTC	CASSPGAGGETQYF
TRBD2	-	TRBV11-3	TRBJ2-1	TGTGCCAGCAGCTTAATGGCGGGGGCCTACAATGAGCAGTTCTTC	CASSLMAGAYNEQFF
-	-	TRBV2	TRBJ2-7	TGTGCCAGCAGTGATATACGGGAGACTTCCTACGAGCAGTACTTC	CASSDIRETSYEQYF
-	-	TRBV7-2	TRBJ1-1	TGTGCCAGCAGCTTATACGGGAACACTGAAGCTTTCTTT	CASSLYGNTEAFF
-	-	TRBV7-2	TRBJ2-7	TGTGCCAGCAGTCCTCAGGGGAACCTCCACTACGAGCAGTACTTC	CASSPQGNLHYEQYF
-	-	TRBV18	TRBJ2-7	TGTGCCAGCTCACCAAAGGGGTACGAGCAGTACTTC	CASSPKGYEQYF
TRBD2	once	TRBV19	TRBJ2-1	TGTGCCAGTAGTATGAGCGGGAGAGACTACAATGAGCAGTTCTTC	CASSMSGRDYNEQFF
-	-	TRBV7-2	TRBJ2-7	TGTGCCAGCAGCTTAGGACCCGGTCCCGGGCGCGAGCAGTACTTC	CASSLGPGPGREQYF
-	few	TRBV7-2	TRBJ2-2	TGTGCCAGCAGCTTGGTTGGCGGACCTACCACCGGGGAGCTGTTTTTT	CASSLVGGPTTGELFF
-	-	TRBV11-1	TRBJ2-2	TGTGCCAGCAGCTTAGATAGGGCCGGGGAGCTGTTTTTT	CASSLDRAGELFF
-	-	TRBV7-9	TRBJ1-5	TGTGCCAGCAGCTTAGGGGGTTATAGCAATCAGCCCCAGCATTTT	CASSLGGYSNQPQHF
-	-	TRBV28	TRBJ2-7	TGTGCCAGCAGTTTAACCCCCCCTAACTCCCAATACGAGCAGTACTTC	CASSLTPPNSQYEQYF
-	-	TRBV5-4	TRBJ1-2	TGTGCCAGCAGCGCCGGGGCCGGGGGCTACACCTTC	CASSAGAGGYTF